This is a list of T cell receptor beta chains from one sample in a study of vaccination and CD4 T cells after COVID-19. Which antigens these TCRs recognize remains unknown. Each CDR3 protein is one row after TCRdb ran MiXCR on the PCR reads. Of about 15,000 distinct CDR3 sequences detected, about 32% appear once; the ten largest clones hold roughly a third. The sample comprised cultured CD4+ T cells from blood. The receptor source for this set is a human donor with COVID-19. Both conserved end residues are trimmed from each CDR3.

CDR3,J,V
ASLSRYTGQDEKLF,TRBJ1-4,TRBV6-1
ASSPLTGRVGNSPLH,TRBJ1-6,TRBV11-2
SARDQGGLAKNIQY,TRBJ2-4,TRBV20-1
ASSLSPVGTEAF,TRBJ1-1,TRBV11-3
SATLVNGETQY,TRBJ2-5,TRBV20-1
ASSRGQELYGYT,TRBJ1-2,TRBV5-4
ASSQAPRGSYNSPLH,TRBJ1-6,TRBV4-2
SARAIQGGGSRRSTEAF,TRBJ1-1,TRBV20-1
ASSLVPRETQY,TRBJ2-5,TRBV7-7
ASTTKASSNEQY,TRBJ2-7,TRBV6-1
ASSNKGGWLYEQY,TRBJ2-7,TRBV27
ASSVRHMADTQY,TRBJ2-3,TRBV2
ASSLAGVPYEQY,TRBJ2-7,TRBV27
ASSLEVAGEQF,TRBJ2-1,TRBV7-9
ASSLEWRGLMNTEAF,TRBJ1-1,TRBV7-2
ASTPLTGTLNYGYT,TRBJ1-2,TRBV6-1
ASRRQGMTDTQY,TRBJ2-3,TRBV27
SSSTPGTGVRYT,TRBJ1-2,TRBV6-2/TRBV6-3
ASSATGARNTGELF,TRBJ2-2,TRBV7-3
ASSSPGRSYEQY,TRBJ2-7,TRBV28
SARDRTSGAKNIQY,TRBJ2-4,TRBV20-1
ASSVKGTGGGYT,TRBJ1-2,TRBV9
ASSYKGSYNEQF,TRBJ2-1,TRBV6-5
SARLAGVGTGELF,TRBJ2-2,TRBV20-1
ASSPWGLAGTYEQY,TRBJ2-7,TRBV5-4
ASSPEDTQY,TRBJ2-3,TRBV18
ASSSRENYGYT,TRBJ1-2,TRBV12-3/TRBV12-4
ASSDTRQGSYEQY,TRBJ2-7,TRBV10-1
ASSSSGGLTGELF,TRBJ2-2,TRBV11-3
ASRTLASGRNYLQETQY,TRBJ2-5,TRBV10-1
ASSTLAGGTSYNEQF,TRBJ2-1,TRBV14
ASSFGTGELF,TRBJ2-2,TRBV11-2
ASSLDWQQETQY,TRBJ2-5,TRBV11-3
ASSLDGLAGGYNEQF,TRBJ2-1,TRBV5-1
ASSPGGEGGYT,TRBJ1-2,TRBV7-9
ASSPNEGSGRQY,TRBJ2-5,TRBV5-1
ASSDVGPTEAF,TRBJ1-1,TRBV6-1
ATSDLKGGANQPQH,TRBJ1-5,TRBV24-1
ASSFRTHYEQY,TRBJ2-7,TRBV27
ASSSPPGASPLH,TRBJ1-6,TRBV28
SANPPLYTEAF,TRBJ1-1,TRBV20-1
ASSTGSVSPLH,TRBJ1-6,TRBV28
ASRMGDYEQY,TRBJ2-7,TRBV6-1
ASSAGTGLLPGQPQH,TRBJ1-5,TRBV19
SVTGDMNTEAF,TRBJ1-1,TRBV29-1
ASSRTGMGGTDTQY,TRBJ2-3,TRBV11-2
ASTRGVQPQH,TRBJ1-5,TRBV6-1
ASSEDSSRPQH,TRBJ1-5,TRBV28